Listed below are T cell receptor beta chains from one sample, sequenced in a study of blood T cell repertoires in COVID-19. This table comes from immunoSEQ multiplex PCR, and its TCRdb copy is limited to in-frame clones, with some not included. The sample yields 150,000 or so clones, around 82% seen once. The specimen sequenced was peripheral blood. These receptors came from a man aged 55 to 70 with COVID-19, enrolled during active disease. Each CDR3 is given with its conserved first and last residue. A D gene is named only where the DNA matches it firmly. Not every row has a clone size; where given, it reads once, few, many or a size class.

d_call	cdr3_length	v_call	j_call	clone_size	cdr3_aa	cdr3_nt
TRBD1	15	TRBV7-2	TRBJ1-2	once	CASSPKTGGFYGYTF	TGTGCCAGCAGCCCTAAGACAGGGGGATTCTATGGCTACACCTTC
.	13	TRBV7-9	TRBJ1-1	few	CASSQTENTEAFF	TGTGCCAGCAGCCAAACAGAGAACACTGAAGCTTTCTTT
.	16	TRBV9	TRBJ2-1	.	CASSVQEGASYNEQFF	TGTGCCAGCAGCGTGCAGGAGGGGGCCTCCTACAATGAGCAGTTCTTC
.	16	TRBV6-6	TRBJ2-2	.	CASSSRLEVGSGELFF	TGTGCCAGCAGTTCCCGACTAGAAGTGGGTTCGGGGGAGCTGTTTTTT
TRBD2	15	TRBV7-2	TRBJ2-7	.	CASSFSSWGGYEQYF	TGTGCCAGCAGCTTTTCGTCCTGGGGGGGCTACGAGCAGTACTTC
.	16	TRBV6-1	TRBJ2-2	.	CASSDLGLTNTGELFF	TGTGCCAGCAGTGATTTGGGACTGACGAACACCGGGGAGCTGTTTTTT
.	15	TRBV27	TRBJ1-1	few	CASSLTRAPNTEAFF	TGTGCCAGCAGTTTAACGCGAGCCCCGAACACTGAAGCTTTCTTT
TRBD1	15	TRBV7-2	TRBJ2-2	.	CASSTGAGNTGELFF	TGTGCCAGCAGCACAGGGGCGGGTAACACCGGGGAGCTGTTTTTT
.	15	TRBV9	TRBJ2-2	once	CASARGHANTGELFF	TGTGCCAGCGCCCGAGGGCACGCGAACACCGGGGAGCTGTTTTTT
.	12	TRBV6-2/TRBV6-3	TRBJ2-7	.	CASSSSAYEQYF	TGTGCCAGCAGTTCGTCCGCCTACGAGCAGTACTTC
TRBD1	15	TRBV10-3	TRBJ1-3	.	CAISEGTGMGNTIYF	TGTGCCATCAGTGAGGGGACAGGGATGGGAAACACCATATATTTT
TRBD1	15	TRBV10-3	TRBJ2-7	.	CAISEAIQGRNEQYF	TGTGCCATCAGTGAGGCTATACAGGGGAGAAACGAGCAGTACTTC
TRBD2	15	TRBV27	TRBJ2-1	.	CASRSSGGAYNEQFF	TGTGCCAGCAGATCGAGCGGGGGGGCCTACAATGAGCAGTTCTTC
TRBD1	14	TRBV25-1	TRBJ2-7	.	CASRRDRGSYEQYF	TGTGCCAGCAGGCGGGACAGGGGATCCTACGAGCAGTACTTC
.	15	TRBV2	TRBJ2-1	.	CASSPWGESNGKQFF	TGTGCCAGCAGTCCCTGGGGGGAATCCAACGGGAAGCAGTTCTTC
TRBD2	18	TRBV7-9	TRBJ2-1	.	CASSLVRSLAASYNEQFF	TGTGCCAGCAGCTTGGTGCGGTCTCTAGCGGCTTCCTACAATGAGCAGTTCTTC
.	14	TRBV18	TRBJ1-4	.	CASSPALGNEKLFF	TGTGCCAGCTCACCGGCACTAGGTAATGAAAAACTGTTTTTT
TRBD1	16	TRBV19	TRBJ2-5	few	CASSIGQGADRETQYF	TGTGCCAGTAGTATCGGACAGGGGGCTGATCGAGAGACCCAGTACTTC
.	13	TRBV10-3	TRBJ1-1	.	CAITRTTNTEAFF	TGTGCCATCACCCGAACTACGAACACTGAAGCTTTCTTT
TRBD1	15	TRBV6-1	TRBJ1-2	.	CASSPGTGRGDGYTF	TGTGCCAGCAGTCCCGGGACAGGGAGAGGGGATGGCTACACCTTC
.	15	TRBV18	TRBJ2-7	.	CASSPPGRGEYEQYF	TGTGCCAGCTCACCACCGGGCAGGGGGGAATACGAGCAGTACTTC
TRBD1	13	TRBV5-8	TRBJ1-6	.	CATGFRGNSPLHF	TGTGCCACCGGCTTCAGGGGGAATTCACCCCTCCACTTT
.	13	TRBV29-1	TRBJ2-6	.	CSVDSSGANVLTF	TGCAGCGTTGACAGCTCTGGGGCCAACGTCCTGACTTTC
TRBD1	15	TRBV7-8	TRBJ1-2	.	CASSLRQGVFYGYTF	TGTGCCAGCAGCTTACGGCAGGGGGTTTTCTATGGCTACACCTTC
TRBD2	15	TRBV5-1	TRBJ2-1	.	CASSLDASGFDEQFF	TGCGCCAGCAGCTTGGATGCTAGCGGTTTCGATGAGCAGTTCTTC
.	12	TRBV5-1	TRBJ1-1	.	CASSLAVGEAFF	TGCGCCAGCAGCTTGGCCGTCGGTGAAGCTTTCTTT
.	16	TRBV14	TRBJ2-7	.	CASSYGQLGGVDEQYF	TGTGCCAGCAGCTACGGACAACTAGGAGGGGTCGACGAGCAGTACTTC
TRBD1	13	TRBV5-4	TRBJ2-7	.	CASSLGQGNEQYF	TGTGCCAGCAGCTTGGGACAGGGTAACGAGCAGTACTTC
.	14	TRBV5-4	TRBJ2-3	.	CASSTQGPTDTQYF	TGTGCCAGCAGCACTCAGGGGCCCACAGATACGCAGTATTTT
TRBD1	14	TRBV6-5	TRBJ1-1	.	CASSRQGRTPEAFF	TGTGCCAGCAGTAGACAGGGTAGAACCCCTGAAGCTTTCTTT
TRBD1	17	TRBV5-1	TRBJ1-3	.	CASSSSQGGYSGNTIYF	TGCGCCAGCAGCTCCTCCCAGGGGGGTTACTCTGGAAACACCATATATTTT
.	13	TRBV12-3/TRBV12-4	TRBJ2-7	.	CASSLAGGTEQYF	TGTGCCAGCAGTTTAGCGGGGGGTACTGAGCAGTACTTC
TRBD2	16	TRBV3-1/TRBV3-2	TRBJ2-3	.	CASKESLAGSTDTQYF	TGTGCCAGCAAGGAGTCACTAGCGGGGTCCACAGATACGCAGTATTTT
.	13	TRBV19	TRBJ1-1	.	CASSTYMNTEAFF	TGTGCCAGTAGTACTTATATGAACACTGAAGCTTTCTTT
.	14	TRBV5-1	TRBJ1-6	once	CASSLEGNNSPLHF	TGCGCCAGCAGCTTGGAGGGGAACAATTCACCCCTCCACTTT
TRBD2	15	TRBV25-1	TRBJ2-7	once	CASSEWASGSDEQYF	TGTGCCAGCAGTGAATGGGCTAGCGGGAGCGACGAGCAGTACTTC
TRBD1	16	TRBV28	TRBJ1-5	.	CASSPTGAFSNQPQHF	TGTGCCAGCAGTCCCACAGGGGCTTTTAGCAATCAGCCCCAGCATTTT
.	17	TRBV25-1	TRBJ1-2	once	CASSELLGGGGGYGYTF	TGTGCCAGCAGTGAACTCCTTGGGGGGGGAGGAGGCTATGGCTACACCTTC
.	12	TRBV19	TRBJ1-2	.	CASSPGNYGYTF	TGTGCCAGTAGTCCGGGGAACTATGGCTACACCTTC
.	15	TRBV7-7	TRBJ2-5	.	CASSLGLSGQETQYF	TGTGCTAGCAGCTTAGGCTTGAGCGGACAAGAGACCCAGTACTTC
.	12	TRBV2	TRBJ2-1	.	CATTKVGDEQFF	TGTGCCACCACCAAGGTGGGCGATGAGCAGTTCTTC
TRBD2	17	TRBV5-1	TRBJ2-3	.	CASSLGGTSGRTDTQYF	TGCGCCAGCAGCTTGGGAGGGACTAGCGGGAGGACAGATACGCAGTATTTT
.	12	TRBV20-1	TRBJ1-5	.	CSASILGQPQHF	TGCAGTGCTAGTATACTCGGTCAGCCCCAGCATTTT
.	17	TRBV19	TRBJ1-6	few	CASIETGSPSYNSPLHF	TGTGCCAGTATCGAAACAGGGAGTCCCTCCTATAATTCACCCCTCCACTTT
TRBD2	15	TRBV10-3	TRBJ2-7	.	CAISGSGGAMYEQYF	TGTGCCATCAGTGGTAGCGGGGGGGCGATGTACGAGCAGTACTTC
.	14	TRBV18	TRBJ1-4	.	CASSPPGQNEKLFF	TGTGCCAGCTCACCACCAGGACAGAATGAAAAACTGTTTTTT
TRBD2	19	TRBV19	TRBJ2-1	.	CASSILAGASGGYYNEQFF	TGTGCCAGTAGTATCCTCGCGGGGGCTAGCGGGGGGTACTACAATGAGCAGTTCTTC
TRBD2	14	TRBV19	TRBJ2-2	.	CASMGGRASGELFF	TGTGCCAGTATGGGTGGGAGGGCCTCCGGGGAGCTGTTTTTT
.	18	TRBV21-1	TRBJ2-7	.	CASSPGTGANDTSYEQYF	TGTGCCAGCAGCCCGGGGACAGGGGCCAATGACACCTCCTACGAGCAGTACTTC
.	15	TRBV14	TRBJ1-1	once	CASSPQGRLNTEAFF	TGTGCCAGCAGCCCACAGGGAAGATTGAACACTGAAGCTTTCTTT
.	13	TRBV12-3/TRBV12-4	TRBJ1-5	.	CASSSPGNQPQHF	TGTGCCAGCAGTTCCCCAGGGAATCAGCCCCAGCATTTT
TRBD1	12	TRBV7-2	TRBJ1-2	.	CALLDRGYGYTF	TGTGCCTTACTAGACAGGGGGTATGGCTACACCTTC
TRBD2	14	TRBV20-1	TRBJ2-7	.	CSASPASGAYEQYF	TGCAGTGCTAGTCCGGCTAGCGGGGCCTACGAGCAGTACTTC
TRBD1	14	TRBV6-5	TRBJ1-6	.	CASSPGQGASPLHF	TGTGCCAGCAGCCCGGGACAGGGGGCTTCACCCCTCCACTTT
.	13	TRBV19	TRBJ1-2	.	CASSIGPGYGYTF	TGTGCCAGTAGTATAGGCCCGGGTTATGGCTACACCTTC
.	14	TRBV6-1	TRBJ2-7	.	CASSDNRGSYEQYF	TGTGCCAGCAGTGATAATAGGGGCAGCTACGAGCAGTACTTC